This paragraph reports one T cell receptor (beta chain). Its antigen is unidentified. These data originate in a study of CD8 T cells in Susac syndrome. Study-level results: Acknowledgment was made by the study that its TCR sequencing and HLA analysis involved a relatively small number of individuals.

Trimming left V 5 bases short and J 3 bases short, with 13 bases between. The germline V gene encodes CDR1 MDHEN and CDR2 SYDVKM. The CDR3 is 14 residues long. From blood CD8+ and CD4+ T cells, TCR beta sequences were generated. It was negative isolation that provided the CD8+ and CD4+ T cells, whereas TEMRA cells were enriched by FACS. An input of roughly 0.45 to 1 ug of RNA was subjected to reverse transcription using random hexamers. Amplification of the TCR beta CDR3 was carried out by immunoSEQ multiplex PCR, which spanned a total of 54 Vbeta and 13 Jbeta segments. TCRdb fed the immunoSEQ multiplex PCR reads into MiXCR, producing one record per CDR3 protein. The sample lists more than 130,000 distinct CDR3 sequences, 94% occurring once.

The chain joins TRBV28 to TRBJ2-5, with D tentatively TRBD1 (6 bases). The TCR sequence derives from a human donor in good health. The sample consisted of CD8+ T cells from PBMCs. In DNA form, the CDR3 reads TGTGCCAGCAGTGGCCGGGACAAAGAAGAGACCCAGTACTTC. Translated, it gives CASSGRDKEETQYF.